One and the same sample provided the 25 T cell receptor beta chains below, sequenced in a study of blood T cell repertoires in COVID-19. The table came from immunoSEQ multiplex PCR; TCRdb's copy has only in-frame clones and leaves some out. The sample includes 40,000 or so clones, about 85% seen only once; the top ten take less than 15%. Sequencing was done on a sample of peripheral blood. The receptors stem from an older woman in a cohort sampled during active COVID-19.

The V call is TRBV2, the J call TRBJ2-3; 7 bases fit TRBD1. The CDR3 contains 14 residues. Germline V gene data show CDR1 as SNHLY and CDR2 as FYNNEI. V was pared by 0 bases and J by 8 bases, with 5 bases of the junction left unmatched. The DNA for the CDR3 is TGTGCCAGCAGTGAAGCAAGGGCAGGGGGTACGCAGTATTTT. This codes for CASSEARAGGTQYF.

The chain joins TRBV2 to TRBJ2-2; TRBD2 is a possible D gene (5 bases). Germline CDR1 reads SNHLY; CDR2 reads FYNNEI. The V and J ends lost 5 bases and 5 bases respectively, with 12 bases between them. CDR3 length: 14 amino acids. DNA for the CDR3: TGTGCCAGCAGTAGTGGGAGTAAAACCGGGGAGCTGTTTTTT. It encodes CASSSGSKTGELFF.

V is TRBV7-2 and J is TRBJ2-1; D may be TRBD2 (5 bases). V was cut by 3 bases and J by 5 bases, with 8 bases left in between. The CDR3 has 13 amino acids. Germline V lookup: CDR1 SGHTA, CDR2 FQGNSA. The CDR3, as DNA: TGTGCCAGCAGCTTCGAGGGTAACAATGAGCAGTTCTTC. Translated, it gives CASSFEGNNEQFF.

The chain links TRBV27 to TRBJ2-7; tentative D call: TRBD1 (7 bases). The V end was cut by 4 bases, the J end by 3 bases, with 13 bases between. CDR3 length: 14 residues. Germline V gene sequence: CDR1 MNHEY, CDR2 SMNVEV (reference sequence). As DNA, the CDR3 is TGTGCCAGCAGTTGGCAGGGGGGTCGCTACGAGCAGTACTTC. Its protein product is CASSWQGGRYEQYF.

CDR3 sequence reads: CASSDREDTEAFF. The CDR3 coding sequence is TGTGCCAGCAGTGACCGGGAAGACACTGAAGCTTTCTTT. The rearrangement links TRBV2 to TRBJ1-1; D not certain. Trimming removed 3 bases at V and 3 bases at J, with 8 bases between. Germline V gene sequence: CDR1 SNHLY, CDR2 FYNNEI. CDR3 length equals 13 residues.

CDR3 coding DNA: TGTGCCAGCAGCGCCCTATCTAGCGGTCACGGCACAGATACGCAGTATTTT. Its protein is CASSALSSGHGTDTQYF. The rearrangement uses TRBV5-5 and TRBJ2-3; the match to TRBD2 covers 7 bases. Germline assignment: CDR1 SGHKS and CDR2 YYEKEE (reference sequence). Germline trimming cut 4 bases from V and 1 base from J; bases unmatched to any gene: 12. CDR3 length equals 17 residues.

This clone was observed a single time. The CDR3 here is CASSLGATGTEEFF. The DNA of the CDR3 is TGTGCCAGCAGCTTAGGGGCAACCGGGACAGAGGAGTTCTTC. This rearrangement joins TRBV7-9 to TRBJ2-1, with 7 bases that match TRBD1. From germline, CDR1 is SEHNR and CDR2 FQNEAQ (reference sequence). The CDR3 loop spans 14 amino acids. Germline trimming cut 1 base from V and 14 bases from J; bases unmatched to any gene: 11.

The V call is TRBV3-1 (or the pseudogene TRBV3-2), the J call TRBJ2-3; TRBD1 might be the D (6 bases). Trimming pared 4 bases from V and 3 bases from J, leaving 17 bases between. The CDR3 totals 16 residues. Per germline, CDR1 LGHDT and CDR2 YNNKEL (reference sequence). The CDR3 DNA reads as TGTGCCAGCAGCCCCCAGGACGGACAGAGGACAGATACGCAGTATTTT. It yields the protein CASSPQDGQRTDTQYF.

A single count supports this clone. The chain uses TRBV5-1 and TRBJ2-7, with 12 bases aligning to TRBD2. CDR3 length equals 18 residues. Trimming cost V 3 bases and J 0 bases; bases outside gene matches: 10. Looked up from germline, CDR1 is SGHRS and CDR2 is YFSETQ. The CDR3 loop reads CASSSKLAGGDISYEQYF. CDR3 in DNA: TGCGCCAGCAGCTCCAAACTAGCGGGGGGCGACATCTCCTACGAGCAGTACTTC.

CDR3 sequence: CASSFNRGQETQYF. CDR3 coding DNA: TGTGCCAGCAGCTTTAACAGGGGACAAGAGACCCAGTACTTC. V is TRBV7-2 and J is TRBJ2-5, with 7 positions matching TRBD1. The CDR3 loop spans 14 amino acids. Germline-derived CDR1 and CDR2 are SGHTA and FQGNSA. Losses at the gene ends were 3 bases for V and 2 bases for J; bases not matched to a gene: 3.

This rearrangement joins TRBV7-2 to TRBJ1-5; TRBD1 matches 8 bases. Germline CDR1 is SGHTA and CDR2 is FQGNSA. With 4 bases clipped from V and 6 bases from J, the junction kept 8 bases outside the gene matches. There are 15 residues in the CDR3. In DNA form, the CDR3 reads TGTGCCAGCAGCTACGGACAGGGTAATAGTCAGCCCCAGCATTTT. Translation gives CASSYGQGNSQPQHF.

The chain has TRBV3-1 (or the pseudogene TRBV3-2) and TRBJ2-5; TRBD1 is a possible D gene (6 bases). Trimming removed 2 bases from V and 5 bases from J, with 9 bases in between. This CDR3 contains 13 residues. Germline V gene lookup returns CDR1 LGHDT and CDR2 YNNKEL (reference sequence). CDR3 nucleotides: TGTGCCAGCAGCCAACCAGGGGTGGAGACCCAGTACTTC. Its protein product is CASSQPGVETQYF.

The CDR3 loop reads CASSQGDSENYEQYF. The CDR3, as DNA: TGTGCCAGCAGCCAAGGTGATAGCGAGAACTACGAGCAGTACTTC. The chain recombines TRBV4-2 with TRBJ2-7; D possibly corresponds to TRBD2 (5 bases). The length of the CDR3 is 15 residues. The germline V and J ends were trimmed by 1 base and 3 bases, with 13 bases remaining between them. The V gene's germline CDR1 is LGHNA and CDR2 YNFKEQ.

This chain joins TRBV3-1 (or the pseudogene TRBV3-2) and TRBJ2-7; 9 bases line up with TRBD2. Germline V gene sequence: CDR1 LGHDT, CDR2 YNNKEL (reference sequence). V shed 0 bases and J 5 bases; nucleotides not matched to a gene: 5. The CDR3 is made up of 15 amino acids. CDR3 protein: CASSQDPAGGHEQYF. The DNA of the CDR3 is TGTGCCAGCAGCCAAGATCCAGCGGGAGGCCACGAGCAGTACTTC.

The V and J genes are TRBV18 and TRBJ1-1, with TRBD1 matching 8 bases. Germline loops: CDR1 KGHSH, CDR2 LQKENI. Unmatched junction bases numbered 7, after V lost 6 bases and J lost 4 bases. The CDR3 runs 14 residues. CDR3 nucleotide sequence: TGTGCCAGCTCGGAAACAGGGGGAAGCACTGAAGCTTTCTTT. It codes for CASSETGGSTEAFF.

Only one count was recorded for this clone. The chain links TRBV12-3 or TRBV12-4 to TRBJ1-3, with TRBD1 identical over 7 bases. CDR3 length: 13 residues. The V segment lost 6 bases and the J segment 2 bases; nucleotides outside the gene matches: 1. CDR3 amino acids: CASRQGTGNTIYF. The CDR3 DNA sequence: TGTGCCAGCAGACAGGGGACTGGAAACACCATATATTTT.

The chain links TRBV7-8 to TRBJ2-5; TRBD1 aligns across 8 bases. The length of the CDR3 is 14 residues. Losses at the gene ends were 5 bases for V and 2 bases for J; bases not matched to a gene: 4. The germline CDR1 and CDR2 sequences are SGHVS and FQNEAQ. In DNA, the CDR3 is TGTGCCAGCAGCGCGGGACAGGCTCAAGAGACCCAGTACTTC. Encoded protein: CASSAGQAQETQYF.

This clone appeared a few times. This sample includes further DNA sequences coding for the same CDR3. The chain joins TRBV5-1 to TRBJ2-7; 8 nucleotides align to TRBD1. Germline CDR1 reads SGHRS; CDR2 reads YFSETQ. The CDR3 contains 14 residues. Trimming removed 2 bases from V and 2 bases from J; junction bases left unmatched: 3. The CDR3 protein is CASSLQGGTYEQYF. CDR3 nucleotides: TGCGCCAGCAGCTTACAGGGGGGAACCTACGAGCAGTACTTC.

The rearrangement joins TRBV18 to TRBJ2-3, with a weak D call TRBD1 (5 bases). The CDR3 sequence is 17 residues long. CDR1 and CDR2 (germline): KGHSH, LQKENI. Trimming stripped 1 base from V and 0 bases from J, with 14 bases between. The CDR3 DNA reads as TGTGCCAGCTCACCACTGGACACGATATCTAGCACAGATACGCAGTATTTT. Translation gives CASSPLDTISSTDTQYF.

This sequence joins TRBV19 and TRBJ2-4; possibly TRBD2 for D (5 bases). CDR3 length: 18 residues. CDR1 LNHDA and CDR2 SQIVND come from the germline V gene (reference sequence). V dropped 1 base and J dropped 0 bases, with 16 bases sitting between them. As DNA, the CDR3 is TGTGCCAGTAGTATAGCCGACCAAGGACTTCTAGCCAAAAACATTCAGTACTTC. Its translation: CASSIADQGLLAKNIQYF. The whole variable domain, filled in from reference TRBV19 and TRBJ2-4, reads DGGITQSPKYLFRKEGQNVTLSCEQNLNHDAMYWYRQDPGQGLRLIYYSQIVNDFQKGDIAEGYSVSREKKESFPLTVTSAQKNPTAFYLCASSIADQGLLAKNIQYFGAGTRLSVL.

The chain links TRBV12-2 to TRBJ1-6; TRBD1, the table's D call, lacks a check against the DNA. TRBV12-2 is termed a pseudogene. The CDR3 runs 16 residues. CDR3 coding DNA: TGTGCAAGTCGCCAACAGGGGGTTACCTATAATTCACCCCTCCACTTT. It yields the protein CASRQQGVTYNSPLHF.

Written as DNA, the CDR3 is TGCGCCAGCAGGCCCACAGAAAATAGCAATCAGCCCCAGCATTTT. Protein: CASRPTENSNQPQHF. This chain joins TRBV4-1 and TRBJ1-5, with D hard to call. Germline lookup yields CDR1 MGHRA and CDR2 YSYEKL. Trimming took off 6 bases at V and 0 bases at J, with 12 bases between the two ends. The CDR3 length is 15 residues.

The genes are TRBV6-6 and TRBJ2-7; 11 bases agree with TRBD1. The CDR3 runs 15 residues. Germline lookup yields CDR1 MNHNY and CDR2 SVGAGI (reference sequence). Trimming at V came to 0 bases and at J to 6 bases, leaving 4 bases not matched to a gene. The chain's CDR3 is CASSYSGTGGPEQYF. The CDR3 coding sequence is TGTGCCAGCAGTTACTCCGGGACAGGGGGACCCGAGCAGTACTTC.

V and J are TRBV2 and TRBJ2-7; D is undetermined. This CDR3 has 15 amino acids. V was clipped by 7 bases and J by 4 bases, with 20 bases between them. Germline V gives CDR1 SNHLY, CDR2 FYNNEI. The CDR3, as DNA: TGTGCCAGCACATACCCCCCCGGCGGCATTTACGAGCAGTACTTC. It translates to CASTYPPGGIYEQYF.

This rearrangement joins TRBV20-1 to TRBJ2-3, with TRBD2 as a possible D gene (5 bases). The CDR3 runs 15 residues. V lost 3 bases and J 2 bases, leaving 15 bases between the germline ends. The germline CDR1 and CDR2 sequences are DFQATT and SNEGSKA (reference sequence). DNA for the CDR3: TGCAGTGCTAGTCGGCCAGCGGAGACCACAGATACGCAGTATTTT. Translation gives CSASRPAETTDTQYF.